The 27 T cell receptor beta chains in this list originate from one sample, sequenced in a study of T cell changes during pregnancy in multiple sclerosis. The table came from immunoSEQ multiplex PCR; TCRdb's copy has only in-frame clones and leaves some out. The sample yields tens of thousands of clones, 92% seen once. The starting material was peripheral blood, obtained after pregnancy. These receptors were collected from a female donor with multiple sclerosis, enrolled in a pregnancy study.

This clone was recorded only once. The chain joins TRBV27 to TRBJ1-1; 7 bases agree with TRBD1. With V trimmed by 6 bases and J by 14 bases, 15 bases remained unmatched. Germline loops: CDR1 MNHEY, CDR2 SMNVEV (reference sequence). The CDR3 loop spans 13 amino acids. The CDR3 is CASSHAWDSSIFF. CDR3 bases: TGTGCCAGCAGCCACGCATGGGACAGCTCGATCTTCTTT.

V is TRBV2 and J is TRBJ1-2; D is uncertain. The CDR3 is made up of 14 amino acids. V was trimmed by 4 bases and J by 2 bases, leaving 11 bases between them. Germline V gene lookup returns CDR1 SNHLY and CDR2 FYNNEI. The CDR3 coding sequence is TGTGCCAGCAGTGTTGCCAGGCCCAACTATGGCTACACCTTC. Translation gives CASSVARPNYGYTF.

The chain links TRBV7-2 to TRBJ2-3, with D possibly being TRBD1 (6 bases). V lost 5 bases and J lost 1, with 19 bases in between. Germline lookup yields CDR1 SGHTA and CDR2 FQGNSA. CDR3 length: 17 amino acids. CDR3: CASSPSLGAGGTDTQYF. The CDR3 DNA reads as TGTGCCAGCAGCCCGAGCCTGGGGGCAGGCGGCACAGATACGCAGTATTTT.

This clone was found a few times. The chain joins TRBV5-4 to TRBJ2-7; TRBD2 aligns across 9 bases. The germline gives CDR1 SGHNT, CDR2 YYREEE (reference sequence). V was pared by 3 bases and J by 5 bases, with 12 bases of the junction left unmatched. This CDR3 has 16 residues. The DNA of the CDR3 is TGTGCCAGCAGCTGGGGCGGGGGGGCTGGGTCCAACGAGCAGTACTTC. Translation gives CASSWGGGAGSNEQYF.

This chain uses TRBV29-1 with TRBJ2-1; 7 bases match TRBD2. With 1 base clipped from V and 5 bases from J, the junction kept 5 bases outside the gene matches. The CDR3 has 14 residues. The germline V gene has CDR1 SQVTM and CDR2 ANQGSEA. CDR3 nucleotide sequence: TGCAGCGTTGAAGGCCAGCGGGGTAACAATGAGCAGTTCTTC. It yields the protein CSVEGQRGNNEQFF.

The chain couples TRBV10-3 to TRBJ2-3; maybe TRBD1 (6 bases). The CDR3 extends over 14 amino acids. Between the trimmed V and J ends, which lost 2 bases and 4 bases, there was a span of 10 bases. The germline V gene has CDR1 ENHRY and CDR2 SYGVKD. The CDR3 here is CAISERQDSDTQYF. DNA of the CDR3: TGTGCCATCAGTGAGAGACAGGATTCAGATACGCAGTATTTT.

The chain couples TRBV30 to TRBJ2-2; TRBD2 matches 7 bases. The CDR3 extends over 13 amino acids. J was trimmed by 7 bases and V by 0 bases; bases with no gene match: 2. CDR1 and CDR2 from the germline V gene are GTSNPN and SVGIG (reference sequence). CDR3 amino acids: CAWSVSGGGELFF. The CDR3 nucleotides are TGTGCCTGGAGTGTATCGGGGGGCGGGGAGCTGTTTTTT.

The rearrangement links TRBV7-9 to TRBJ2-1; maybe TRBD1 (6 bases). Deletions cut 5 bases from V and 2 bases from J, with 10 bases between. The CDR3 loop spans 14 amino acids. Germline loops: CDR1 SEHNR, CDR2 FQNEAQ (reference sequence). The CDR3 reads CASSPRTAYNEQFF. CDR3 coding DNA: TGTGCCAGCAGCCCACGGACAGCCTACAATGAGCAGTTCTTC.

This clone was counted once. CDR3 coding DNA: TGTGCCAGCAGTCCGACAGGGACAGGAGATTATGGCTACACCTTC. Residues: CASSPTGTGDYGYTF. The chain combines TRBV28 with TRBJ1-2, with 8 bases identical to TRBD1. V gave up 5 bases and J gave up 5 bases; unmatched junction bases: 10. The CDR3 has 15 residues. The germline V gene has CDR1 MDHEN and CDR2 SYDVKM.

This chain connects TRBV19 to TRBJ2-7, with TRBD1 matching 9 bases. The junction had 1 base not matched to a gene; V was cut back by 5 bases and J by 2 bases. This CDR3 spans 13 amino acids. Germline V gene data show CDR1 as LNHDA and CDR2 as SQIVND (reference sequence). The CDR3 sequence: CASSGTGTYEQYF. The CDR3 DNA is TGTGCCAGTAGTGGGACAGGGACCTACGAGCAGTACTTC.

This clone was counted once. This rearrangement joins TRBV9 to TRBJ2-3; 7 bases agree with TRBD2. Germline V gene sequence: CDR1 SGDLS, CDR2 YYNGEE. The CDR3 consists of 14 residues. The trim removed 4 bases at V and 4 bases at J, leaving 6 bases unmatched. The CDR3: CASSLLALADTQYF. The CDR3 DNA reads TGTGCCAGCAGCCTACTAGCGTTGGCAGATACGCAGTATTTT.

The rearrangement joins TRBV30 to TRBJ1-1, with D unresolved. Germline values: CDR1 GTSNPN, CDR2 SVGIG (reference sequence). This CDR3 has 13 residues. Trimming removed 3 bases from V and 0 bases from J, with 8 bases in between. CDR3 in DNA: TGTGCCTGGAGGGCGGGTTTGAACACTGAAGCTTTCTTT. Translated: CAWRAGLNTEAFF. Looking up the rest from reference TRBV30 and TRBJ1-1 gives the full variable domain: SQTIHQWPATLVQPVGSPLSLECTVEGTSNPNLYWYRQAAGRGLQLLFYSVGIGQISSEVPQNLSASRPQDRQFILSSKKLLLSDSGFYLCAWRAGLNTEAFFGQGTRLTVV.

For this clone: One end of the junction does not line up with germline, which may come from a read error. The rearrangement joins TRBV7-2 to TRBJ2-7; 7 bases agree with TRBD2. CDR1 SGHTA and CDR2 FQGNSA come from the germline V gene. CDR3 size: 18 residues. The CDR3 DNA reads as TGTGCCAGCAGCCTAGCCTCTAGCCTAAGCGGGACTAACTACGAGCAGTACTTC. Its translation: CASSLASSLSGTNYEQYF.

This chain uses TRBV4-2 with TRBJ1-4; 8 bases match TRBD1. Germline V lookup: CDR1 LGHNA, CDR2 YNFKEQ. The CDR3 runs to 17 residues. V was pared by 4 bases and J by 4 bases, with 11 bases of the junction left unmatched. The CDR3 here is CASSPRRRGTGNEKLFF. CDR3 nucleotides: TGTGCCAGCAGCCCCAGGAGACGCGGGACAGGTAATGAAAAACTGTTTTTT.

As for this clone: The sample holds other DNA sequences that translate to the same CDR3. The CDR3 nucleotides are TGTGCCAGCAACCGGGATAAGGATAGGACCACTGAAGCTTTCTTT. Protein product: CASNRDKDRTTEAFF. This chain uses TRBV6-5 with TRBJ1-1; D gene unclear. Germline assignment: CDR1 MNHEY and CDR2 SVGAGI. This CDR3 spans 15 amino acids. Trimming took 7 bases from V and 4 from J, leaving 19 bases between them.

The chain recombines TRBV18 with TRBJ2-1; possible D gene TRBD1, 6 bases. The V and J ends lost 6 bases and 10 bases respectively, with 10 bases between them. CDR3 length: 11 amino acids. Germline V lookup: CDR1 KGHSH, CDR2 LQKENI. CDR3 sequence (DNA): TGTGCCAGCTCCATTACAGGGGAGCAGTTCTTC. Its protein is CASSITGEQFF.

The V call is TRBV5-1, the J call TRBJ2-1, with D perhaps matching TRBD2 (7 bases). Germline V gene lookup returns CDR1 SGHRS and CDR2 YFSETQ. The CDR3 contains 15 residues. V lost 0 bases and J 7 bases, leaving 14 bases between the germline ends. The CDR3 spells CASSLVAGAWNEQFF. Written as DNA, the CDR3 is TGCGCCAGCAGCTTGGTTGCGGGGGCGTGGAATGAGCAGTTCTTC.

The J gene is TRBJ2-1, the V gene TRBV6-6; 13 bases match TRBD2. The CDR3 loop spans 16 amino acids. The germline V gene encodes CDR1 MNHNY and CDR2 SVGAGI (reference sequence). J lost 9 bases, V lost 4 bases, and 9 bases had no gene match. As DNA, the CDR3 is TGTGCCAGCAGTTTTCCGGGACTAGCGGGATTAGGTGAGCAGTTCTTC. Amino acids: CASSFPGLAGLGEQFF.

The DNA of the CDR3 is TGTGCCAGCAGCCCCCGGTACTTC. It yields the protein CASSPRYF. The chain combines TRBV27 with TRBJ2-7; D unresolved. The V gene's germline CDR1 is MNHEY and CDR2 SMNVEV (reference sequence). V lost 6 bases and J 12 bases, leaving 6 bases between the germline ends. This CDR3 spans 8 amino acids.

At least ten counts were recorded for this clone. One end of the junction does not line up with germline, which may come from a read error. The genes are TRBV19 and TRBJ1-1; D gene uncertain. Germline CDR1 LNHDA, CDR2 SQIVND (reference sequence). The CDR3 runs to 14 residues. CDR3 protein: CASRIVGRNTEAFF. Written as DNA, the CDR3 is TGTGCCAGTAGGATAGTGGGCAGAAACACTGAAGCTTTCTTT.

The rearrangement uses TRBV20-1 and TRBJ2-1; no firm D call. V lost 6 bases and J 4 bases, leaving 7 bases between the germline ends. Germline CDR1 and CDR2: DFQATT and SNEGSKA (reference sequence). The CDR3 sequence is 11 residues long. Here the CDR3 DNA reads TGCAGTGCCCCTACTTACAATGAGCAGTTCTTC. The encoded protein is CSAPTYNEQFF.

The chain is built from TRBV7-9 and TRBJ2-7; 8 bases fit TRBD1. In germline, CDR1 is SEHNR, CDR2 FQNEAQ (reference sequence). After removal of 4 bases from V and 4 bases from J, the junction contained 9 bases not matched to a gene. CDR3 length equals 15 residues. DNA for the CDR3: TGTGCCAGCAGCTCGTCCGACCAGGGGGCATACGAGCAGTACTTC. This encodes CASSSSDQGAYEQYF.

The chain joins TRBV10-3 to TRBJ2-2; 9 bases fit TRBD2. V was pared by 5 bases and J by 5 bases, with 3 bases of the junction left unmatched. This CDR3 has 14 amino acids. CDR1 is ENHRY and CDR2 is SYGVKD in the germline V gene. The CDR3 region is CAISPAGGTGELFF. The CDR3 region has the DNA TGTGCCATCAGTCCAGCGGGGGGAACCGGGGAGCTGTTTTTT.

This clone was seen once. This chain joins TRBV7-2 and TRBJ2-7; 13 bases fit TRBD2. Germline assignment: CDR1 SGHTA and CDR2 FQGNSA. The CDR3 consists of 17 residues. Trimming cost V 1 base and J 1 base; bases outside gene matches: 4. The CDR3 coding sequence is TGTGCCAGCAGCTTAGAAGGACTAGCGGGAGTTTCCTACGAGCAGTACTTC. It translates to CASSLEGLAGVSYEQYF.

The rearrangement uses TRBV11-2 and TRBJ2-5; D perhaps matches TRBD1 (5 bases). V lost 3 bases and J lost 5, with 16 bases in between. Germline V CDR1 and CDR2: SGHAT, FQNNGV. This CDR3 is built from 15 residues. Written as DNA, the CDR3 is TGTGCCAGCAGCTTCGGAGCAGGGTTGGGGGAGACCCAGTACTTC. As protein: CASSFGAGLGETQYF.

The V and J genes are TRBV9 and TRBJ1-2; the D is unclear. There are 14 residues in the CDR3. Germline lookup yields CDR1 SGDLS and CDR2 YYNGEE. The V gene lost 0 bases and the J gene lost 4 bases, with 10 bases spanning the gap. The CDR3: CASSVVGEIYGYTF. The DNA for the CDR3 is TGTGCCAGCAGCGTAGTGGGAGAAATCTATGGCTACACCTTC.

This rearrangement joins TRBV19 to TRBJ1-1; 7 bases agree with TRBD1. With V trimmed by 6 bases and J by 1 base, 2 bases remained unmatched. Looked up from germline, CDR1 is LNHDA and CDR2 is SQIVND (reference sequence). The CDR3 has 13 amino acids. CDR3 sequence: CASRGQRNTEAFF. As DNA, the CDR3 is TGTGCCAGTAGGGGACAGCGGAACACTGAAGCTTTCTTT.